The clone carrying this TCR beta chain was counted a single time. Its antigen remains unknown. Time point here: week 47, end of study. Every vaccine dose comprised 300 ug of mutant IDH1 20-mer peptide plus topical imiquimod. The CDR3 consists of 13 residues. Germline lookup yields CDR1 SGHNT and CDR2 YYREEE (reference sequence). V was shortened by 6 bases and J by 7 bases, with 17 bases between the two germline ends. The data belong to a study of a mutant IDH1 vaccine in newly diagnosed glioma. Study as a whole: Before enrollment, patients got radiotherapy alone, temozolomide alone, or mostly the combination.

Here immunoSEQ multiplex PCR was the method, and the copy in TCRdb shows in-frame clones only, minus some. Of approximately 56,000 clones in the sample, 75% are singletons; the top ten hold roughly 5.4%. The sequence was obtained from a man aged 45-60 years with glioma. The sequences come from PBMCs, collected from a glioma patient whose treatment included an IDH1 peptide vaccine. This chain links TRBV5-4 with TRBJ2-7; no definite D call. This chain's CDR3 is CASTPRSGQEQYF. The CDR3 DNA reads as TGTGCCAGCACGCCAAGGTCGGGTCAAGAGCAGTACTTC.